What follows are 27 T cell receptor beta chains derived from one specimen sequenced in a study of blood T cells in healthy people across ages. It was with a sample-barcoded 5' primer and a J-beta primer mix that a second PCR of about 6 to 12 cycles was run. TCRdb reanalysed the 5' RACE reads using MiXCR and keeps one entry per CDR3 protein. This table has more than 800,000 distinct CDR3 sequences, 40% to 45% appearing once. Sequenced material: blood. Receptors originate from a woman in her sixties in good health.

The chain uses TRBV20-1 and TRBJ1-1; 8 bases agree with TRBD1. Germline V gives CDR1 DFQATT, CDR2 SNEGSKA (reference sequence). Losses at the gene ends were 2 bases for V and 3 bases for J; bases not matched to a gene: 5. The CDR3 runs 14 residues. In nucleotides, the CDR3 is TGCAGTGCTAGACAGGGGGCGGAGGACACTGAAGCTTTCTTT. This gives the protein CSARQGAEDTEAFF.

This chain links TRBV10-3 with TRBJ2-5, with a weak D call TRBD2 (5 bases). Germline V gives CDR1 ENHRY, CDR2 SYGVKD. The CDR3 contains 16 residues. Trimming removed 3 bases from V and 4 bases from J, with 18 bases in between. The CDR3 DNA reads TGTGCCATCAGTGATCGGGCTGGCGGGTACCGAGAGACCCAGTACTTC. Residues: CAISDRAGGYRETQYF.

The chain employs TRBV28 and TRBJ2-4, with D tentatively TRBD2 (5 bases). The J call may be wrong; the DNA end is better matched by TRBJ2-7. The CDR3 totals 13 residues. The V gene's germline CDR1 is MDHEN and CDR2 SYDVKM. For the CDR3, the DNA is TGTGCCAGCAAGAGAGGGCCTACCTACGAGCAGTACTTC. It is translated as CASKRGPTYEQYF.

The chain couples TRBV12-5 to TRBJ2-5; D is unresolved. The V and J ends lost 1 base and 7 bases respectively, with 10 bases between them. This CDR3 is built from 13 residues. Per the germline V gene, CDR1 is LGHNT and CDR2 is FRNRAP. Here the CDR3 reads CASGLDGKGTQYF. CDR3 DNA sequence: TGTGCTAGTGGTTTGGACGGCAAGGGGACCCAGTACTTC.

A few counts support this clonotype. Just one base apart from a much larger clone, this may be a read error. The gene calls are TRBV5-1 and TRBJ2-3, with 9 bases that match TRBD2. The V segment lost 5 bases and the J segment 1 base; nucleotides outside the gene matches: 5. The germline gives CDR1 SGHRS, CDR2 YFSETQ. The CDR3 contains 15 residues. The chain's CDR3 is CASRLAGVGTDTQYF. The CDR3 nucleotides are TGCGCCAGCAGATTAGCGGGAGTGGGCACAGATACGCAGTATTTT.

There are a few counts of this clonotype. This chain uses TRBV6-6 with TRBJ1-1; no definite D call. Trimming cost V 5 bases and J 8 bases, with 12 bases left between them. CDR1 MNHNY and CDR2 SVGAGI come from the germline V gene (reference sequence). The CDR3 runs 12 residues. The CDR3 DNA reads TGTGCCAGCAGTCAGACGGTCCCGGAAGCTTTCTTT. Translating gives CASSQTVPEAFF.

This clonotype was detected many times. The V and J genes are TRBV7-9 and TRBJ2-7; D is undetermined. CDR3 size: 13 residues. V was shortened by 1 base and J by 3 bases, with 7 bases between the two germline ends. Germline CDR1 is SEHNR and CDR2 is FQNEAQ (reference sequence). Written as DNA, the CDR3 is TGTGCCAGCAGCTTAGAGCCACACTACGAGCAGTACTTC. It specifies CASSLEPHYEQYF. Drawing the rest from reference TRBV7-9 and TRBJ2-7, the complete variable domain is DTGVSQNPRHKITKRGQNVTFRCDPISEHNRLYWYRQTLGQGPEFLTYFQNEAQLEKSRLLSDRFSAERPKGSFSTLEIQRTEQGDSAMYLCASSLEPHYEQYFGPGTRLTVT.

This rearrangement joins TRBV19 to TRBJ1-2; D unresolved. CDR3 length: 14 residues. Germline V lookup: CDR1 LNHDA, CDR2 SQIVND (reference sequence). V lost 4 bases and J lost 6, with 15 bases in between. CDR3 nucleotide sequence: TGTGCCAGTAGTACATCGGGAACTCCGGATGGCTACACCTTC. This translates into CASSTSGTPDGYTF.

In its sample, this clonotype was seen a few times. The chain combines TRBV29-1 with TRBJ2-7; possibly TRBD1 or TRBD2 for D (5 bases each). Looked up from germline, CDR1 is SQVTM and CDR2 is ANQGSEA. The CDR3 totals 14 residues. V was trimmed by 2 bases and J by 3 bases, leaving 14 bases between them. The CDR3 is CSVESGQAGYEQYF. The DNA for the CDR3 is TGCAGCGTTGAATCGGGGCAGGCCGGCTACGAGCAGTACTTC.

This clonotype came up a few times. This chain joins TRBV13 and TRBJ2-3, with TRBD2 matching over 10 bases. Unmatched junction bases numbered 6, after V lost 3 bases and J lost 3 bases. The CDR3 runs to 16 residues. Per germline, CDR1 PRHDT and CDR2 FYEKMQ (reference sequence). The CDR3 bases are TGTGCCAGCAGCTTCATGACTAGCGGGTTAACAGATACGCAGTATTTT. It encodes CASSFMTSGLTDTQYF.

The chain combines TRBV5-5 with TRBJ1-4; 9 bases line up with TRBD1. Germline CDR1 is SGHKS and CDR2 is YYEKEE (reference sequence). The CDR3 runs 18 residues. After removal of 0 bases from V and 2 bases from J, the junction contained 8 bases not matched to a gene. CDR3: CASSLVDYRGPTNEKLFF. CDR3 bases: TGTGCCAGCAGCTTGGTAGACTACAGGGGGCCGACTAATGAAAAACTGTTTTTT.

This clonotype was seen a handful of times. V is TRBV20-1 and J is TRBJ2-7; 12 nucleotides line up with TRBD2. V shed 3 bases and J 2 bases; nucleotides not matched to a gene: 14. This CDR3 is 18 amino acids long. The germline gives CDR1 DFQATT, CDR2 SNEGSKA (reference sequence). CDR3 in DNA: TGCAGTGCTAGTCGAACCACAATACTAGCGGGAGGACCCTACGAGCAGTACTTC. This sequence encodes CSASRTTILAGGPYEQYF.

In this sample, this clonotype turned up a few times. V and J are TRBV7-2 and TRBJ1-2; possibly TRBD1 for D (5 bases). V was shortened by 4 bases and J by 0 bases, with 9 bases between the two germline ends. This CDR3 is 14 amino acids long. Germline V gives CDR1 SGHTA, CDR2 FQGNSA. In DNA form, the CDR3 reads TGTGCCAGCAGCTCGAGCAGGGCTAACTATGGCTACACCTTC. It yields the protein CASSSSRANYGYTF. Together with reference TRBV7-2 and TRBJ1-2, the CDR3 gives the full variable domain: GAGVSQSPSNKVTEKGKDVELRCDPISGHTALYWYRQSLGQGLEFLIYFQGNSAPDKSGLPSDRFSAERTGGSVSTLTIQRTQQEDSAVYLCASSSSRANYGYTFGSGTRLTVV.

This clonotype was seen repeatedly, ten times or more. V and J are TRBV20-1 and TRBJ2-7; no clear D gene. This CDR3 contains 12 residues. Trimming cost V 2 bases and J 0 bases, with 5 bases left between them. Per the germline V gene, CDR1 is DFQATT and CDR2 is SNEGSKA (reference sequence). CDR3 amino acids: CSARQLSYEQYF. For the CDR3, the DNA is TGCAGTGCTAGACAACTCTCCTACGAGCAGTACTTC.

This clonotype has only a few counts. The rearrangement uses TRBV10-2 and TRBJ2-7; the D gene could be TRBD1 or TRBD2 (6 bases each). The length of the CDR3 is 14 residues. V was cut by 6 bases and J by 0 bases, with 12 bases left in between. Germline V gene sequence: CDR1 WSHSY, CDR2 SAAADI. The CDR3 nucleotides read TGCGCCAGCAGCGGGGGACACACCTCCTACGAGCAGTACTTC. It encodes CASSGGHTSYEQYF.

This clonotype occurred a few times. The chain uses TRBV20-1 and TRBJ2-7, with D possibly matching TRBD2 (6 bases). Per germline, CDR1 DFQATT and CDR2 SNEGSKA (reference sequence). The CDR3 is made up of 15 amino acids. The V end lost 3 bases, the J end lost 4 bases, and 19 bases lay between the germline ends. CDR3 sequence: CSARQSDGSSYEQYF. CDR3 in DNA: TGCAGTGCTAGGCAATCTGACGGGAGCTCTTACGAGCAGTACTTC.

The CDR3 DNA reads TGTGCCAGCAGCCAGGGTGCTGGCGGGAGGAGCTCCTACAATGAGCAGTACTTC. This sequence encodes CASSQGAGGRSSYNEQYF. The chain is built from TRBV14 and TRBJ2-7; TRBD2 agrees at 8 bases. The V gene end was trimmed by 3 bases and the J gene end by 7 bases; junction bases not matched to a gene: 20. This CDR3 is built from 18 residues. The germline gives CDR1 SGHDN, CDR2 FVKESK.

The J gene is TRBJ2-3, the V gene TRBV3-1; 8 bases fit TRBD2. The CDR3 consists of 16 residues. J was trimmed by 1 base and V by 1 base; bases with no gene match: 4. CDR1 and CDR2 (germline): LGHDT, YNNKEL (reference sequence). The CDR3 loop is CASSQAAGAGTDTQYF. The CDR3 DNA reads TGTGCCAGCAGCCAAGCAGCGGGAGCGGGCACAGATACGCAGTATTTT.

This clonotype was counted at least ten times. This chain connects TRBV20-1 to TRBJ2-1; TRBD2 is a possible D gene (5 bases). V lost 0 bases to trimming and J lost 7 bases, with 13 bases between them. The CDR3 contains 14 residues. The germline gives CDR1 DFQATT, CDR2 SNEGSKA (reference sequence). This chain's CDR3 is CSAREDGRGNEQFF. For the CDR3, the DNA is TGCAGTGCTAGAGAGGACGGCCGAGGGAATGAGCAGTTCTTC.

This clonotype was recorded a few times. CDR3 amino acids: CSARDQRATHYEQYF. CDR3 nucleotides: TGCAGTGCTAGAGATCAGAGAGCGACCCACTACGAGCAGTACTTC. The chain couples TRBV20-1 to TRBJ2-7; D remains ambiguous. The CDR3 runs 15 residues. Trimming removed 0 bases at V and 3 bases at J, with 15 bases between. CDR1 and CDR2 (germline): DFQATT, SNEGSKA (reference sequence).

As for this clonotype: A much larger clone is a single base away; this may be a read error. The V and J genes are TRBV7-9 and TRBJ2-7; 7 positions match TRBD1. Looked up from germline, CDR1 is SEHNR and CDR2 is FQNEAQ (reference sequence). CDR3 size: 13 residues. CDR3 nucleotide sequence: TGTGCCAACAGCCAGGACAGGCCCTACGAGCAGTACTTC. Residues: CANSQDRPYEQYF.

This clonotype was seen more than once but under ten times. The chain couples TRBV9 to TRBJ2-7; TRBD1 agrees at 10 bases. CDR3 length equals 15 residues. Germline CDR1 reads SGDLS; CDR2 reads YYNGEE. J gave up 3 bases and V 3 bases, and 6 bases lay outside the gene matches. The CDR3 region is CASSAGQGRVYEQYF. The CDR3 bases are TGTGCCAGCAGCGCGGGACAGGGGCGCGTCTACGAGCAGTACTTC.

This clonotype was seen a handful of times. The chain employs TRBV20-1 and TRBJ2-7; D is possibly TRBD1 (5 bases). Germline V gives CDR1 DFQATT, CDR2 SNEGSKA (reference sequence). The CDR3 length is 13 residues. Trimming removed 6 bases from V and 2 bases from J, with 14 bases in between. CDR3 nucleotides: TGCAGTGCCCCAGGCGACAGTACCTACGAGCAGTACTTC. It is translated as CSAPGDSTYEQYF.

This rearrangement joins TRBV27 to TRBJ2-2; maybe TRBD2 (6 bases). CDR3 length: 14 amino acids. Trimming took off 7 bases at V and 4 bases at J, with 13 bases between the two ends. Germline V gene lookup returns CDR1 MNHEY and CDR2 SMNVEV (reference sequence). CDR3 loop: CASTFGGSTGELFF. CDR3 bases: TGTGCCAGCACCTTCGGGGGATCCACCGGGGAGCTGTTTTTT.

The V and J genes are TRBV7-9 and TRBJ2-3; 7 nucleotides match TRBD2. Germline CDR1 reads SEHNR; CDR2 reads FQNEAQ (reference sequence). The trim removed 4 bases at V and 3 bases at J, leaving 10 bases unmatched. This CDR3 has 16 residues. DNA for the CDR3: TGTGCCAGCAGCTCCATGGGACGAGCGGGAACAGATACGCAGTATTTT. Protein: CASSSMGRAGTDTQYF.

The rearrangement joins TRBV7-2 to TRBJ2-7, with D unresolved. The J call is uncertain, as TRBJ2-4 better fits the DNA end. The CDR3 totals 13 residues. CDR1 is SGHTA, CDR2 FQGNSA, per germline. The chain's CDR3 is CASSLEHLNIQYF. CDR3 DNA: TGTGCCAGCAGCTTAGAACATTTAAACATTCAGTACTTC.

A few counts support this clonotype. The rearrangement joins TRBV27 to TRBJ2-5, with 7 bases lining up with TRBD1. This CDR3 comprises 13 residues. Germline assignment: CDR1 MNHEY and CDR2 SMNVEV (reference sequence). After removal of 2 bases from V and 7 bases from J, the junction contained 4 bases not matched to a gene. CDR3 DNA: TGTGCCAGCAGTTTACGACAGGGATCGACCCAGTACTTC. The encoded protein is CASSLRQGSTQYF.